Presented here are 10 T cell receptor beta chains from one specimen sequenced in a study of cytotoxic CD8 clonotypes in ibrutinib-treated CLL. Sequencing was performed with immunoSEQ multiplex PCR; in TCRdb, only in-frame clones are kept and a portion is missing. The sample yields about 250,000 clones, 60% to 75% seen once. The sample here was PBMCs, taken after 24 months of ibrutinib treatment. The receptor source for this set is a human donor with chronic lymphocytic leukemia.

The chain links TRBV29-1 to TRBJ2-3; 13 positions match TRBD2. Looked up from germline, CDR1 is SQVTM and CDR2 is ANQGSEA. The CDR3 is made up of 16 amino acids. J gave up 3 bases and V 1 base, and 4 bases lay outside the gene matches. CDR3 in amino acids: CSVEGTSGRGTDTQYF. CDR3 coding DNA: TGCAGCGTTGAAGGGACTAGCGGGAGAGGGACAGATACGCAGTATTTT.

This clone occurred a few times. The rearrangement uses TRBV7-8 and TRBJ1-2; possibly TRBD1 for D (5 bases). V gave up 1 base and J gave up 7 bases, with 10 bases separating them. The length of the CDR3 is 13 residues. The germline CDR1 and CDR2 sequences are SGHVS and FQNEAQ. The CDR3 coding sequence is TGTGCCAGCAGCTTAGTATCAGGGTTTGGCTACACCTTC. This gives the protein CASSLVSGFGYTF.

The CDR3 DNA reads as TGTGCCAGCAGCTCCCCCGGCATCACAGATACGCAGTATTTT. This codes for CASSSPGITDTQYF. The V gene is TRBV7-2, the J gene TRBJ2-3; D is undetermined. From germline, CDR1 is SGHTA and CDR2 FQGNSA. The CDR3 has 14 residues. Trimming stripped 4 bases from V and 2 bases from J, with 10 bases between.

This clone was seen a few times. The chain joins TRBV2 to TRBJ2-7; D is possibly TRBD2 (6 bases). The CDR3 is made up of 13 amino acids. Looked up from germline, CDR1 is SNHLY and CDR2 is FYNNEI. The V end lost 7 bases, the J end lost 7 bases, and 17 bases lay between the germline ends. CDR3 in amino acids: CASIGTPFREQYF. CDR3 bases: TGTGCCAGCATCGGGACTCCCTTTCGGGAGCAGTACTTC.

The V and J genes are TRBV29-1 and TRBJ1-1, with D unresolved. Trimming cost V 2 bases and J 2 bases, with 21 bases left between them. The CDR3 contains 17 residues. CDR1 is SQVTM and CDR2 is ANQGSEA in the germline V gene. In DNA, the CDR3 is TGCAGCGTTGAACCTTCCGCCAAGGGATTGTATAACACTGAAGCTTTCTTT. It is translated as CSVEPSAKGLYNTEAFF.

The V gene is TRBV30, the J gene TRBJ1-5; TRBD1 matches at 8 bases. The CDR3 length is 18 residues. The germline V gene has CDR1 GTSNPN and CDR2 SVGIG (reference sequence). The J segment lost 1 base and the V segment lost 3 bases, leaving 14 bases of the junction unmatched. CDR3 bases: TGTGCCTGGAGCCCAGACAGGGGAAGTATTGGGAGCAATCAGCCCCAGCATTTT. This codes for CAWSPDRGSIGSNQPQHF.

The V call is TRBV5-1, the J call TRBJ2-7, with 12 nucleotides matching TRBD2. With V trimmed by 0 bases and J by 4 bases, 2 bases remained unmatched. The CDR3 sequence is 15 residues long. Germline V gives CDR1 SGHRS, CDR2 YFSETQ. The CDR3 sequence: CASSLGLAGEYEQYF. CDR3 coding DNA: TGCGCCAGCAGCTTGGGACTAGCGGGAGAGTACGAGCAGTACTTC.

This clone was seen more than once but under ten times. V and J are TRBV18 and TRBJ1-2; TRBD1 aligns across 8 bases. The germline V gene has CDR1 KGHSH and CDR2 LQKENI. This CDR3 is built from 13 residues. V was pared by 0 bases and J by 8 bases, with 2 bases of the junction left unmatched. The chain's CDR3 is CASSPPTGEGYTF. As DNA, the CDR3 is TGTGCCAGCTCACCACCGACAGGGGAGGGCTACACCTTC.

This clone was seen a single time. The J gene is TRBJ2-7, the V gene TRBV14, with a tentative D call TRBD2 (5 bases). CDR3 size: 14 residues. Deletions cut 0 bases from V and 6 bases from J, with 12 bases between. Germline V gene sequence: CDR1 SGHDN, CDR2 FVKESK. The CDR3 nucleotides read TGTGCCAGCAGCCAAGATCGACTAACGGGCGAGCAGTACTTC. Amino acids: CASSQDRLTGEQYF.

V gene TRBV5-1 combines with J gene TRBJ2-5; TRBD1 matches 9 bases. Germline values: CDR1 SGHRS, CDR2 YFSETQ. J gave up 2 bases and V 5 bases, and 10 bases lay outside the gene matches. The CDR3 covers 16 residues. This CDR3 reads CASSQQGAVWQETQYF. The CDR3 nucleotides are TGCGCCAGCAGTCAACAGGGGGCAGTCTGGCAAGAGACCCAGTACTTC.